The text below deals with one TCR beta chain. The data derive from a study of PD-1 blockade in mismatch repair-deficient tumors. V dropped 4 bases and J dropped 4 bases, with 14 bases sitting between them. From germline, CDR1 is SGDLS and CDR2 YYNGEE. The CDR3 has 14 residues. Sequencing used immunoSEQ multiplex PCR; TCRdb keeps in-frame clones, though not all of them. This sample carries 39,000 or so clones, approximately 88% of them seen once, and the ten largest clones take less than 1.3%. The TCR sequence derives from an adult with mismatch repair-deficient cancer. The chain joins TRBV9 to TRBJ1-1; a weak D match, TRBD1 (5 bases). Specimen: PBMCs, collected about 38 weeks after starting pembrolizumab. CDR3 nucleotides: TGTGCCAGCAGCCGCAGGGAGGGGAGCACTGAAGCTTTCTTT. Its protein is CASSRREGSTEAFF. Combining the CDR3 with reference TRBV9 and TRBJ1-1 gives the whole variable domain DSGVTQTPKHLITATGQRVTLRCSPRSGDLSVYWYQQSLDQGLQFLIQYYNGEERAKGNILERFSAQQFPDLHSELNLSSLELGDSALYFCASSRREGSTEAFFGQGTRLTVV.